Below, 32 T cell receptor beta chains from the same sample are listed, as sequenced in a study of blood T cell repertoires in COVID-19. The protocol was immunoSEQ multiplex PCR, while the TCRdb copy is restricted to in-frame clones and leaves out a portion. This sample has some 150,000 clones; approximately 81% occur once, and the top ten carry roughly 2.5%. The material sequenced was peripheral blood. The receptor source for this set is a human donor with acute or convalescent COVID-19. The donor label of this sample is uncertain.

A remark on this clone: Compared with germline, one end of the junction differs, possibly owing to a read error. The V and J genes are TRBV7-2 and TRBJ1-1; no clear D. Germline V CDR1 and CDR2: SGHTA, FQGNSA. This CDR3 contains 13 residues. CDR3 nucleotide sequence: TGTGCCAGCAGCTTAGTGGGCGACACGGAAGCTTTCTTT. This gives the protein CASSLVGDTEAFF.

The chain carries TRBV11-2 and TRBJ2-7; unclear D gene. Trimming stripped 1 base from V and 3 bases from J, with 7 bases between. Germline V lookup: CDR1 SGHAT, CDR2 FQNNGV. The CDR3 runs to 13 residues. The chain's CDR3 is CASSLVYSYEQYF. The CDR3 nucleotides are TGTGCCAGCAGCTTAGTATACAGCTACGAGCAGTACTTC. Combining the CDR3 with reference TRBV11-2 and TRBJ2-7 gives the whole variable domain EAGVAQSPRYKIIEKRQSVAFWCNPISGHATLYWYQQILGQGPKLLIQFQNNGVVDDSQLPKDRFSAERLKGVDSTLKIQPAKLEDSAVYLCASSLVYSYEQYFGPGTRLTVT.

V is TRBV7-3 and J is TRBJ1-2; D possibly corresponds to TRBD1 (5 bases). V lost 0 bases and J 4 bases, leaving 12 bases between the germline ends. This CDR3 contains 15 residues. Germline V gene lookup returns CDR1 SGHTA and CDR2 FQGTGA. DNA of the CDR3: TGTGCCAGCAGCTTAACCCGCCAGGGTGTCTATGGCTACACCTTC. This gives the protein CASSLTRQGVYGYTF.

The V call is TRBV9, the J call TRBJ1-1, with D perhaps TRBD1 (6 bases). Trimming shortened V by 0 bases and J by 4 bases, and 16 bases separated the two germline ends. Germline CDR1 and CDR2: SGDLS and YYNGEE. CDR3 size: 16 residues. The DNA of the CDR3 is TGTGCCAGCAGCGTAGGCCCAGGGGTCTCGGGCACTGAAGCTTTCTTT. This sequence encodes CASSVGPGVSGTEAFF.

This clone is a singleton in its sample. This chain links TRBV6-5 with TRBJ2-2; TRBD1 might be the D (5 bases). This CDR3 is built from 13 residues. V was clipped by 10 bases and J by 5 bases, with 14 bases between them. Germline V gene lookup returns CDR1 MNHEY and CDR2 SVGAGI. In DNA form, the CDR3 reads TGTGCCACGGCAAGGAAGGGGACCGGGGAGCTGTTTTTT. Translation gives CATARKGTGELFF.

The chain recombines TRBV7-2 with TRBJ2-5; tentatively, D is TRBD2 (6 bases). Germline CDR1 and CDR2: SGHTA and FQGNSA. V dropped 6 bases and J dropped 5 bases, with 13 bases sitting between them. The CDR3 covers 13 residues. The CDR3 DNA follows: TGTGCCAGCAGTCCACCGGGAGCGGAGACCCAGTACTTC. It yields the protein CASSPPGAETQYF.

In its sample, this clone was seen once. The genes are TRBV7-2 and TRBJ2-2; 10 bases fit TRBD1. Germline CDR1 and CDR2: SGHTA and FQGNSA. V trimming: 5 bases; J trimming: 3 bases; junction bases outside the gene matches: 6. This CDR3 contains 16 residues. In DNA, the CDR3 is TGTGCCAGCAGCCGTAGGACAGGGGGTTACACCGGGGAGCTGTTTTTT. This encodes CASSRRTGGYTGELFF.

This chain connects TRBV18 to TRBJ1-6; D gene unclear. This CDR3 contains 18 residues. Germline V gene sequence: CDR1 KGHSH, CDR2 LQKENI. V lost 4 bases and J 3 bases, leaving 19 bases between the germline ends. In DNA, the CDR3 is TGTGCCAGCTCACTACTAAAGTCGACCGACTACTATAATTCACCCCTCCACTTT. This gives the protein CASSLLKSTDYYNSPLHF.

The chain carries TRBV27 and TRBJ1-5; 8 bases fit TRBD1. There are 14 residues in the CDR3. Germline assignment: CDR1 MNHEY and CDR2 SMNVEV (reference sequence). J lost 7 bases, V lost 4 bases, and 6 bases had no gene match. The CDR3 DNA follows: TGTGCCAGCAGTTACAGGGGGAAGGAACAGCCCCAGCATTTT. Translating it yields CASSYRGKEQPQHF.

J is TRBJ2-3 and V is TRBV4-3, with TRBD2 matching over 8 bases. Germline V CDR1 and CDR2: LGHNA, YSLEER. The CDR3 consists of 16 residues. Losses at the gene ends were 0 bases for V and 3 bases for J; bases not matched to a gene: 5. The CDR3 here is CASSQEARGGTDTQYF. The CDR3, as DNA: TGCGCCAGCAGCCAAGAGGCTCGCGGGGGGACAGATACGCAGTATTTT.

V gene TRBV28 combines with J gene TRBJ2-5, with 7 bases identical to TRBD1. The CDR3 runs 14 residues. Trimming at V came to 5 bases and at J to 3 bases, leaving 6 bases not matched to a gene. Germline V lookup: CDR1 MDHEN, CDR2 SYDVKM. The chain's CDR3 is CASSPQTGEETQYF. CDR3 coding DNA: TGTGCCAGCAGTCCTCAAACAGGGGAAGAGACCCAGTACTTC.

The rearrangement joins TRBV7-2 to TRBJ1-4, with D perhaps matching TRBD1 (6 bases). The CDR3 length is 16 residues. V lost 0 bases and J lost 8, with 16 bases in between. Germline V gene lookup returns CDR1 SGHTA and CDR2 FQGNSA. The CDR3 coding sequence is TGTGCCAGCAGCTTAGCGGCGGGGGGCATAGGCGAAAAACTGTTTTTT. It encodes CASSLAAGGIGEKLFF. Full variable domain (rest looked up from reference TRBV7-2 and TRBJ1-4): GAGVSQSPSNKVTEKGKDVELRCDPISGHTALYWYRQSLGQGLEFLIYFQGNSAPDKSGLPSDRFSAERTGGSVSTLTIQRTQQEDSAVYLCASSLAAGGIGEKLFFGSGTQLSVL.

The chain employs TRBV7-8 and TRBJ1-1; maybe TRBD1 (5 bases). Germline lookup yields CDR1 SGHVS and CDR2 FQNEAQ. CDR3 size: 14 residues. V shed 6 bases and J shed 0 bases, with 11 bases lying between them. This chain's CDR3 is CASRRQPLNTEAFF. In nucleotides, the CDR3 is TGTGCCAGCAGAAGACAGCCGCTGAACACTGAAGCTTTCTTT.

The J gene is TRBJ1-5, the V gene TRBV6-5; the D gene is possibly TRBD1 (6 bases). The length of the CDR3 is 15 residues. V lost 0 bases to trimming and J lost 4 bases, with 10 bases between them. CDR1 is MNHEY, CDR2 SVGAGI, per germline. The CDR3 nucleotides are TGTGCCAGCAGTTACTCTTACAGGGAGAATCAGCCCCAGCATTTT. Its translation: CASSYSYRENQPQHF.

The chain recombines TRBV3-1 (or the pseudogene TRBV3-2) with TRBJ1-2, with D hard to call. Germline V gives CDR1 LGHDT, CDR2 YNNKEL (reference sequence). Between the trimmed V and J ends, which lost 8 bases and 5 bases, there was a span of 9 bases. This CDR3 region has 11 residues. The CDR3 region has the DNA TGTGCCAGCTCGAGGGAATATGGCTACACCTTC. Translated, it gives CASSREYGYTF.

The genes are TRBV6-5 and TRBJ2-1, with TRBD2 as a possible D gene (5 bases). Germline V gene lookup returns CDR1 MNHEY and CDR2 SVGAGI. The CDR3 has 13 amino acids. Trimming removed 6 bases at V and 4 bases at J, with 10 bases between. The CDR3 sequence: CASRPGTYNEQFF. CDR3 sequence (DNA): TGTGCCAGCAGGCCGGGAACTTACAATGAGCAGTTCTTC.

DNA of the CDR3: TGTGCCAGCACGGGATCAGGGGGCTGGCAGCCCCAGCATTTT. Its protein product is CASTGSGGWQPQHF. V usage is TRBV2 and J usage is TRBJ1-5; 8 bases are a match to TRBD1. CDR3 length: 14 amino acids. Looked up from germline, CDR1 is SNHLY and CDR2 is FYNNEI. After removal of 7 bases from V and 7 bases from J, the junction contained 9 bases not matched to a gene.

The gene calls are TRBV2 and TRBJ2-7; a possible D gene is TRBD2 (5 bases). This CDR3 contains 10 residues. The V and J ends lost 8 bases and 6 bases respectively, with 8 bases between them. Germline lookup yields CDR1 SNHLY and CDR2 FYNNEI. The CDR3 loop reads CASGLLEQYF. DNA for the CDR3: TGTGCCAGCGGACTTCTCGAGCAGTACTTC.

CDR3 nucleotide sequence: TGTGCCAGCAGCTCGGGACTAGCGGGAGGCCTTTTCGGAGGCAATGAGCAGTTCTTC. Translating it yields CASSSGLAGGLFGGNEQFF. This sequence joins TRBV11-3 and TRBJ2-1; 15 bases align to TRBD2. Germline loops: CDR1 SGHNT, CDR2 YENEEA. There are 19 residues in the CDR3. The J segment lost 6 bases and the V segment lost 4 bases, leaving 13 bases of the junction unmatched. The whole variable domain, filled in from reference TRBV11-3 and TRBJ2-1, reads EAGVVQSPRYKIIEKKQPVAFWCNPISGHNTLYWYLQNLGQGPELLIRYENEEAVDDSQLPKDRFSAERLKGVDSTLKIQPAELGDSAVYLCASSSGLAGGLFGGNEQFFGPGTRLTVL.

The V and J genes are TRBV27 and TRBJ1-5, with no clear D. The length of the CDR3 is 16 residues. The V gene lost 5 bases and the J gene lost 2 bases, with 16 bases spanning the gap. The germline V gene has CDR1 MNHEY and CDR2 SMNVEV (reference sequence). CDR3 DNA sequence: TGTGCCAGCAGTCCAATCGGCCGGGAAGGCAATCAGCCCCAGCATTTT. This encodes CASSPIGREGNQPQHF.

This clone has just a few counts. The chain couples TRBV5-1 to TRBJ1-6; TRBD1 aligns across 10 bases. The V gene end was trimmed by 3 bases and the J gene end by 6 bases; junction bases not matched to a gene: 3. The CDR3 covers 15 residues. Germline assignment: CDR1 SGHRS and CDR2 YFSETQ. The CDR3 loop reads CASSSGQGPNSPLHF. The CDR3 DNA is TGCGCCAGCAGCTCGGGACAGGGGCCTAATTCACCCCTCCACTTT.

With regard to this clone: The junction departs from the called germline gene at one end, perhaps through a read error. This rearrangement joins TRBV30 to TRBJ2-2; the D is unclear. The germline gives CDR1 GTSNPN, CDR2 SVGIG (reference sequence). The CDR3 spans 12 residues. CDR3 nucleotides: TGCCGGATGGGCATATCCGCCGGGGAGCTGTTTTTT. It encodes CRMGISAGELFF.

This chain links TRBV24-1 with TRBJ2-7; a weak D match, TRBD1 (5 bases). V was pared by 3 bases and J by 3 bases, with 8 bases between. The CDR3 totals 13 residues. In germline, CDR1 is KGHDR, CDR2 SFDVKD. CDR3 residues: CATSDQGSYEQYF. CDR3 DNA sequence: TGTGCCACCAGTGATCAGGGAAGCTACGAGCAGTACTTC.

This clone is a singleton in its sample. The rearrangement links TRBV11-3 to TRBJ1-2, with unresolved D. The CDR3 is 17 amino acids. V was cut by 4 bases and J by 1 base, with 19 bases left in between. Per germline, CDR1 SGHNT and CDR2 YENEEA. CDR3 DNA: TGTGCCAGCAGCTGTGAGGTCGAGGGCAGGCTTAACTATGGCTACACCTTC. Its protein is CASSCEVEGRLNYGYTF.

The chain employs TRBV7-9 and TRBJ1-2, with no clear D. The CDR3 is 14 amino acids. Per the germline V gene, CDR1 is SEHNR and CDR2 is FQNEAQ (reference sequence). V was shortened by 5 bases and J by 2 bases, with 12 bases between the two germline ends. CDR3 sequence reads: CASSPRGDNYGYTF. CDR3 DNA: TGTGCCAGCAGCCCCCGGGGAGACAACTATGGCTACACCTTC.

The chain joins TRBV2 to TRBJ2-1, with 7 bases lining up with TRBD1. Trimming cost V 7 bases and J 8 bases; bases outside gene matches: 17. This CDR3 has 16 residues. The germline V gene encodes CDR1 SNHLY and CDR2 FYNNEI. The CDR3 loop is CASTQTDRVASYEQFF. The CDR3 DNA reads TGTGCCAGCACCCAAACCGACAGGGTTGCCAGCTATGAGCAGTTCTTC.

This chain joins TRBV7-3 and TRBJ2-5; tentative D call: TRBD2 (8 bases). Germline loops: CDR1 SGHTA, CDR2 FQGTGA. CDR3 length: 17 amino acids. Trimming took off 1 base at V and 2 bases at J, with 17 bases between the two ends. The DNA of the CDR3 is TGTGCCAGCAGCTTAAAGGGGGCTAGCGGGCAACAAGAGACCCAGTACTTC. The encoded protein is CASSLKGASGQQETQYF.

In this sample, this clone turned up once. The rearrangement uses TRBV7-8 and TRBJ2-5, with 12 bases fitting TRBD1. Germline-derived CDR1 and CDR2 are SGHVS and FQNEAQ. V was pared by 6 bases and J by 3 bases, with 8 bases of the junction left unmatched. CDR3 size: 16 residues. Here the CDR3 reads CASRPPGQGAKETQYF. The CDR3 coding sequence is TGTGCCAGCAGGCCACCGGGACAGGGGGCAAAAGAGACCCAGTACTTC.

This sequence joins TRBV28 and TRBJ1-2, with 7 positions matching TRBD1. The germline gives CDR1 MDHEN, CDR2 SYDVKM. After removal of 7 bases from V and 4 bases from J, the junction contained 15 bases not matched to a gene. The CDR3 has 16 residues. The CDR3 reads CASISDRNPRGYGYTF. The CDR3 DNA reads TGTGCCAGCATTTCGGACAGGAACCCAAGGGGCTATGGCTACACCTTC.

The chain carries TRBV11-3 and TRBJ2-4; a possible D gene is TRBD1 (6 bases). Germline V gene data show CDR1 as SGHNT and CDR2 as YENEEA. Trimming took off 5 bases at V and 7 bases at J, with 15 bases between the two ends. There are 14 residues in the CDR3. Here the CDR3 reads CASSARTEANIQYF. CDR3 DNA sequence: TGTGCCAGCAGCGCTCGGACAGAGGCTAACATTCAGTACTTC.

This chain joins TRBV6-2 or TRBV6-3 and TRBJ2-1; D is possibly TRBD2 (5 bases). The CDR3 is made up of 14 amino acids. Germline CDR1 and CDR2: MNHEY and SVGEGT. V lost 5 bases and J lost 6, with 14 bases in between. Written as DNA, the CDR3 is TGTGCCAGCAGTACGGACTTGGACCTCAATGAGCAGTTCTTC. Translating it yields CASSTDLDLNEQFF.

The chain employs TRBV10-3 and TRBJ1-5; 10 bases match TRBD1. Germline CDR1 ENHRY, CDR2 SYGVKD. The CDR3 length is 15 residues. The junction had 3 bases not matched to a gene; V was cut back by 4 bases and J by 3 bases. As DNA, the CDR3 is TGTGCCATCAGTGCGGGACAGGGGAACAATCAGCCCCAGCATTTT. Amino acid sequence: CAISAGQGNNQPQHF.